Below, 5 T cell receptor beta chains from the same sample are listed, as sequenced in a study of T cells in Graves' hyperthyroidism and ophthalmopathy. There were TCR beta CDR3 regions amplified from RNA transcripts. With the HTBI primer set, the TCR CDR3 went through a first round of RT-PCR. MiXCR was run by TCRdb on the multiplex PCR reads, yielding one entry per CDR3 protein. Altogether some 690,000 distinct CDR3 sequences are present, around 16% being singletons, with the ten largest covering 15% to 19%. Sequencing was carried out using blood. The receptors stem from a man aged 45-65 years with Graves' hyperthyroidism.

This clonotype was seen ten or more times. V gene TRBV6-2 or TRBV6-3 combines with J gene TRBJ2-3, with 13 bases fitting TRBD2. This CDR3 has 17 amino acids. V gave up 2 bases and J gave up 5 bases; unmatched junction bases: 7. Germline V lookup: CDR1 MNHEY, CDR2 SVGEGT. The CDR3 region is CASSYKRLAGGKDTQYF. In DNA form, the CDR3 reads TGTGCCAGCAGTTACAAGCGACTAGCGGGAGGAAAAGATACGCAGTATTTT.

This clonotype has a count of ten or more. V gene TRBV11-2 combines with J gene TRBJ2-5; 7 bases match TRBD2. Trimming removed 2 bases from V and 5 bases from J; junction bases left unmatched: 5. CDR3 length equals 14 residues. CDR1 and CDR2 from the germline V gene are SGHAT and FQNNGV. The CDR3 coding sequence is TGTGCCAGCAGCTTAACCAGCGGGATTGAGACCCAGTACTTC. It codes for CASSLTSGIETQYF.

The chain joins TRBV29-1 to TRBJ1-1, with D perhaps TRBD1 (5 bases). Germline V gives CDR1 SQVTM, CDR2 ANQGSEA. The length of the CDR3 is 13 residues. Between the trimmed V and J ends, which lost 5 bases and 7 bases, there was a span of 17 bases. CDR3 DNA sequence: TGCAGCGTTCTTATTCAGGGTAAGAATGAAGCTTTCTTT. Translation: CSVLIQGKNEAFF.

V gene TRBV19 combines with J gene TRBJ1-4; D not certain. The V end was cut by 5 bases, the J end by 4 bases, with 8 bases between. Germline CDR1 and CDR2: LNHDA and SQIVND (reference sequence). This CDR3 spans 13 amino acids. This CDR3 is CASSRSNNEKLFF. The CDR3 DNA reads as TGTGCCAGTAGTCGATCGAATAATGAAAAACTGTTTTTT.

This clonotype was found many times. The chain is built from TRBV15 and TRBJ1-1; maybe TRBD1 (5 bases). This CDR3 region has 14 residues. The germline V and J ends were trimmed by 2 bases and 1 base, with 8 bases remaining between them. Germline V gene data show CDR1 as LNHNV and CDR2 as YYDKDF (reference sequence). This CDR3 is CATSRRDRNTEAFF. The CDR3 nucleotides read TGTGCCACCAGCAGACGAGACAGGAACACTGAAGCTTTCTTT.